This entry concerns a single T cell receptor (beta chain). Other DNA sequences from this sample encode an identical CDR3 as well. This entry comes from a study of shared clonotypes between healthy human individuals. Clones were read by immunoSEQ multiplex PCR, and TCRdb kept only the in-frame ones, dropping some. The table shows 1.6 million or so clones, with 98% occurring only once. Donors, healthy HIV-negative adults, lacked recent acute infections or vaccinations. There are 13 residues in the CDR3. V lost 5 bases and J lost 1, with 9 bases in between. From germline, CDR1 is SGHRS and CDR2 YFSETQ. The chain employs TRBV5-1 and TRBJ1-1; D is ambiguous. This receptor was obtained from a man aged 25 to 45 in good health. Sequenced: naive CD4+ T cells sorted from blood. This sample's subset: CD45RA+ positively selected. The CDR3 coding sequence is TGCGCCAGCAGAGGGCAGCCGAACACTGAAGCTTTCTTT. Translated, it gives CASRGQPNTEAFF.